This entry features one TCR beta chain sequence. Its matching antigen is unknown. A junction boundary mismatches the germline segment, possibly from a read error. This record belongs to a study of cytomegalovirus exposure and HLA in healthy donors. About the research overall: The use of the same platform for the 90 to 150 validation repertoires and the roughly 700 first-cohort repertoires was reported by a later analysis.

Sequencing was performed with immunoSEQ multiplex PCR; in TCRdb, only in-frame clones are kept and a portion is missing. The sample contains some 200,000 clones, roughly 84% of which appear only once. The study, taken as a whole, reports: It was reported that the classifier diagnosed cytomegalovirus status with high specificity and sensitivity in both the original and validation cohorts.

Germline assignment: CDR1 LNHDA and CDR2 SQIVND (reference sequence). The CDR3 extends over 16 amino acids. The V call is TRBV19, the J call TRBJ1-1; 7 nucleotides line up with TRBD1. Sequenced input: PBMCs. This sequence was found in a woman between 18 and 29 years old in good health and CMV-seropositive. For the CDR3, the DNA is TGTGCCAGTAGTATAACCCCTCAGGGGGTGAACACTGAAGTTTTCTTT. Translated: CASSITPQGVNTEVFF.